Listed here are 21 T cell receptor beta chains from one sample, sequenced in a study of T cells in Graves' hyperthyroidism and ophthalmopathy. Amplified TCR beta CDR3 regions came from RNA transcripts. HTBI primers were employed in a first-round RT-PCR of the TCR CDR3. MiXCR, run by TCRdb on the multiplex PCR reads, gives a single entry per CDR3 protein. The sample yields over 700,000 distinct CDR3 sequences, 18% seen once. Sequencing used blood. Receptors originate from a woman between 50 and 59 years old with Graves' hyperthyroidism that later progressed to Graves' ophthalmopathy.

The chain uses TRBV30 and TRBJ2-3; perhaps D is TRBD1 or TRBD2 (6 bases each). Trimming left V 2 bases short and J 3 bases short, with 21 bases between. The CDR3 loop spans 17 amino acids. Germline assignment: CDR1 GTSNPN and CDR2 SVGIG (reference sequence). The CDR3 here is CAWSPSGTQGRTDTQYF. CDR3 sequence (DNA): TGTGCCTGGAGTCCCTCCGGGACCCAGGGGAGGACAGATACGCAGTATTTT.

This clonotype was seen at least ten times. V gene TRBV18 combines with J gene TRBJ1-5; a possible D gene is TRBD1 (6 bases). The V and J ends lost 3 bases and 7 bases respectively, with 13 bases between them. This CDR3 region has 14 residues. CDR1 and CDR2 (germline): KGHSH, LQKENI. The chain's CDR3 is CASSPGRGSQPQHF. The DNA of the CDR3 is TGTGCCAGCTCACCTGGCAGGGGATCACAGCCCCAGCATTTT.

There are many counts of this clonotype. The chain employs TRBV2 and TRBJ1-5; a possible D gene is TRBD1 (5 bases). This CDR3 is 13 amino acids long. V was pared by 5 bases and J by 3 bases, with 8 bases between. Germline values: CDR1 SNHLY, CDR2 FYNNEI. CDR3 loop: CASSQGNNQPQHF. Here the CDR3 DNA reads TGTGCCAGCAGTCAGGGAAACAATCAGCCCCAGCATTTT.

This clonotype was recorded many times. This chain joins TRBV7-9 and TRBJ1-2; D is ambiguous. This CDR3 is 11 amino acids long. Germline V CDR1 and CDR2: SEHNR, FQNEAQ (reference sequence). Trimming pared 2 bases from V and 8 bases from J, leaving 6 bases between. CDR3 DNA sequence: TGTGCCAGCAGCTTATCATTAGGCTACACCTTC. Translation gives CASSLSLGYTF.

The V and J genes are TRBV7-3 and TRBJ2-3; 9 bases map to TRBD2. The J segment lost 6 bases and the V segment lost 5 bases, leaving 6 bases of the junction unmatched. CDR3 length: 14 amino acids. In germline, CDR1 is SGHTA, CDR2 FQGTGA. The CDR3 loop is CASSGGGGLDTQYF. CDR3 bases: TGTGCCAGCAGCGGCGGGGGGGGCCTTGATACGCAGTATTTT.

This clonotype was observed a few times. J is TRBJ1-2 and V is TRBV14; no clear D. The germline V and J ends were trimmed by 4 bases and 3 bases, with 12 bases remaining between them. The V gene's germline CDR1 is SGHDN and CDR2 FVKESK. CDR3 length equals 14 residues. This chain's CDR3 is CASSPWQADYGYTF. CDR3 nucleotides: TGTGCCAGCAGCCCCTGGCAGGCGGACTATGGCTACACCTTC.

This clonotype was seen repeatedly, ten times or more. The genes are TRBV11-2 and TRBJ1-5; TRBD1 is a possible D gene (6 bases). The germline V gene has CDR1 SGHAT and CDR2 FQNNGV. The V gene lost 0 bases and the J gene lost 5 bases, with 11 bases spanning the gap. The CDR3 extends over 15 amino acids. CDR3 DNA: TGTGCCAGCAGCTTAGATCAGGGGCCTTATCAGCCCCAGCATTTT. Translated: CASSLDQGPYQPQHF.

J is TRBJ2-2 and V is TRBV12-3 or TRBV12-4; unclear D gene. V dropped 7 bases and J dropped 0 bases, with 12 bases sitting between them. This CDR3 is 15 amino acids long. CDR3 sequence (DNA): TGTGCCAGCACTGGGTGGAATTCGAACACCGGGGAGCTGTTTTTT. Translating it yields CASTGWNSNTGELFF.

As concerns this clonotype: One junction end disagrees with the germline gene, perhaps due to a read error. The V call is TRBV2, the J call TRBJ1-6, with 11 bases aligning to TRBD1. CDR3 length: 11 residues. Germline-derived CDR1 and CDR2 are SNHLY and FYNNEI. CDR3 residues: CASSEGTGGNF. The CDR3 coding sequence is TGTGCCAGCAGTGAAGGGACAGGGGGCAACTTT.

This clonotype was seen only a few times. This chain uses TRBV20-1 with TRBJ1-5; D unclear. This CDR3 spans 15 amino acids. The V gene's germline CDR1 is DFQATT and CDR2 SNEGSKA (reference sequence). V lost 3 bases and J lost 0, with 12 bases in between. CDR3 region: CSASPSRNSNQPQHF. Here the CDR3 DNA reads TGCAGTGCTAGTCCCAGCAGGAATAGCAATCAGCCCCAGCATTTT.

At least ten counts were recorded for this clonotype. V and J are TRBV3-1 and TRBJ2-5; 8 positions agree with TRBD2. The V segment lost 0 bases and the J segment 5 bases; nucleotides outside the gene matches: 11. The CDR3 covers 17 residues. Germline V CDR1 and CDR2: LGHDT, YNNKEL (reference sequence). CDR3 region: CASSQETGLVSWETQYF. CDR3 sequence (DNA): TGTGCCAGCAGCCAAGAAACGGGACTAGTTTCCTGGGAGACCCAGTACTTC.

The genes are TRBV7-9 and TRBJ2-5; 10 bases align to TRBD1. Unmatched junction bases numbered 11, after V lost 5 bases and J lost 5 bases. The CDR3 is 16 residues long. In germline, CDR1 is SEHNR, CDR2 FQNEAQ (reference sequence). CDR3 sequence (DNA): TGTGCCAGCAGCCACCTAGGGACAGGGGATGTGGAGACCCAGTACTTC. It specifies CASSHLGTGDVETQYF.

CDR3 protein: CASSLVRGTAREFF. CDR3 nucleotide sequence: TGTGCCAGCAGTTTGGTCCGTGGGACCGCACGGGAGTTCTTC. The gene calls are TRBV12-3 or TRBV12-4 and TRBJ2-1; tentatively, D is TRBD1 or TRBD2 (5 bases each). Between the trimmed V and J ends, which lost 3 bases and 14 bases, there was a span of 20 bases. This CDR3 has 14 residues.

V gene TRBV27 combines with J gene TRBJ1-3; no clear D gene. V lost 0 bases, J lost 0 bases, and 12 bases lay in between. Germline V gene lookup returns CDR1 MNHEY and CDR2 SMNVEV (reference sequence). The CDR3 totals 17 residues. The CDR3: CASSLSSAGISGNTIYF. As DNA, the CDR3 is TGTGCCAGCAGTTTATCTTCGGCGGGAATCTCTGGAAACACCATATATTTT.

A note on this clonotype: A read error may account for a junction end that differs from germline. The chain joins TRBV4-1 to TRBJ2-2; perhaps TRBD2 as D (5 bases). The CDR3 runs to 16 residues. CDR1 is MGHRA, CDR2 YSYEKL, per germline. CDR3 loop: CASSRALGVNAGELFF. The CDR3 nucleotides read TGCGCCAGCAGCCGAGCCCTGGGAGTGAACGCCGGGGAGCTGTTTTTT.

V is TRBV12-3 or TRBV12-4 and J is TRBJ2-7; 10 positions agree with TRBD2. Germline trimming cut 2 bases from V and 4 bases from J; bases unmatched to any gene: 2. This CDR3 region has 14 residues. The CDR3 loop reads CASSLSGRVYEQYF. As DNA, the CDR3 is TGTGCCAGCAGTTTAAGCGGGAGGGTATACGAGCAGTACTTC.

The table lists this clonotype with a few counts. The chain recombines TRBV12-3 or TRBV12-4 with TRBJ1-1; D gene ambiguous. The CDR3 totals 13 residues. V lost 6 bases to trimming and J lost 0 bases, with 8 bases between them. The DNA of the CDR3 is TGTGCCAGCAGAATACAGATGAACACTGAAGCTTTCTTT. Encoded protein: CASRIQMNTEAFF.

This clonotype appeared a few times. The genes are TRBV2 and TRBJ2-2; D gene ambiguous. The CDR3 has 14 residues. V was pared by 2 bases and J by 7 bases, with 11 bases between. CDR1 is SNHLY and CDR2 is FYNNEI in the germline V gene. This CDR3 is CASSEFTGVGELFF. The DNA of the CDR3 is TGTGCCAGCAGTGAATTTACCGGCGTCGGGGAGCTGTTTTTT.

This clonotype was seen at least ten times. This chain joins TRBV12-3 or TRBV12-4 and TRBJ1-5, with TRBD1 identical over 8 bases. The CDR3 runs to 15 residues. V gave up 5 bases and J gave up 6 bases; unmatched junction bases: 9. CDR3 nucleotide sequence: TGTGCCAGCAGTGCGCCCCAAGGACAGGGTCAGCCCCAGCATTTT. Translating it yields CASSAPQGQGQPQHF.

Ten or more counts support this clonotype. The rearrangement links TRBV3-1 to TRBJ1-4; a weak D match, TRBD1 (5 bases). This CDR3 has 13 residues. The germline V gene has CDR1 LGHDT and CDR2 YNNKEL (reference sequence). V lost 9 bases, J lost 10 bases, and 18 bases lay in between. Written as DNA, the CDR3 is TGTGCCAGTACGTGGCAGGGAATGGGAAAACTGTTTTTT. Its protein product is CASTWQGMGKLFF.

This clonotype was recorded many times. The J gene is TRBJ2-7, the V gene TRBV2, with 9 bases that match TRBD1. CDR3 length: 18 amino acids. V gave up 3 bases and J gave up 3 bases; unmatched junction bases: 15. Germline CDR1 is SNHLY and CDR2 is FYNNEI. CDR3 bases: TGTGCCAGCAGTGAGTGGGCTTATCGGACAGGGGCCCACTACGAGCAGTACTTC. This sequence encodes CASSEWAYRTGAHYEQYF.